Below are 23 T cell receptor beta chains sequenced from a single sample in a study of shared clonotypes between healthy human individuals. The table came from immunoSEQ multiplex PCR; TCRdb's copy has only in-frame clones and leaves some out. The table shows about 650,000 clones, with 95% to 96% occurring only once. Naive CD8 cells were CD45RO-negative, positively selected for CCR7, excluding terminally differentiated effector memory CD45RA+ cells. Sequenced input: naive CD8+ T cells sorted from blood. The receptors stem from a woman in her twenties or thirties in good health.

The gene calls are TRBV4-1 and TRBJ2-7, with 10 positions matching TRBD2. Per the germline V gene, CDR1 is MGHRA and CDR2 is YSYEKL. The J segment lost 2 bases and the V segment lost 3 bases, leaving 4 bases of the junction unmatched. The length of the CDR3 is 15 residues. CDR3 region: CASSQSLAGAYEQYF. The DNA for the CDR3 is TGCGCCAGCAGCCAGAGCCTAGCGGGAGCCTACGAGCAGTACTTC.

The J gene is TRBJ2-7, the V gene TRBV14, with D maybe TRBD1 (6 bases). V was shortened by 3 bases and J by 4 bases, with 16 bases between the two germline ends. CDR3 length: 15 amino acids. CDR1 SGHDN and CDR2 FVKESK come from the germline V gene. For the CDR3, the DNA is TGTGCCAGCAGCCACCTTACAGGGTTAGGGTACGAGCAGTACTTC. The encoded protein is CASSHLTGLGYEQYF.

The rearrangement uses TRBV9 and TRBJ2-2; 12 bases match TRBD2. There are 19 residues in the CDR3. The germline V gene encodes CDR1 SGDLS and CDR2 YYNGEE. Trimming cost V 4 bases and J 3 bases; bases outside gene matches: 13. DNA of the CDR3: TGTGCCAGCAGCAAAAATCCTAGCGGGAGGGGGATAGACACCGGGGAGCTGTTTTTT. It yields the protein CASSKNPSGRGIDTGELFF.

The V call is TRBV27, the J call TRBJ1-5; D may be TRBD1 (5 bases). This CDR3 is built from 15 residues. V gave up 6 bases and J gave up 4 bases, with 16 bases separating them. Germline CDR1 reads MNHEY; CDR2 reads SMNVEV (reference sequence). The CDR3 loop is CASSPHLGVNQPQHF. The CDR3 DNA reads as TGTGCCAGCAGCCCCCATCTAGGGGTTAATCAGCCCCAGCATTTT.

This rearrangement joins TRBV10-3 to TRBJ1-1; 7 positions agree with TRBD1. Germline V gives CDR1 ENHRY, CDR2 SYGVKD. There are 16 residues in the CDR3. The V gene end was trimmed by 0 bases and the J gene end by 0 bases; junction bases not matched to a gene: 4. The CDR3 DNA reads TGTGCCATCAGTGAGTCGACAGGGAGGGTGAACACTGAAGCTTTCTTT. Its translation: CAISESTGRVNTEAFF.

The genes are TRBV2 and TRBJ2-5, with D possibly being TRBD2 (6 bases). TRBJ2-7 explains the end of the DNA better; the J call may be wrong. CDR1 and CDR2 (germline): SNHLY, FYNNEI. The CDR3 loop spans 13 amino acids. This chain's CDR3 is CASSDRGTYEQYF. As DNA, the CDR3 is TGTGCCAGCAGTGACCGGGGGACCTACGAGCAGTACTTC.

The genes are TRBV28 and TRBJ2-7, with 7 nucleotides matching TRBD2. The V gene's germline CDR1 is MDHEN and CDR2 SYDVKM. CDR3 length equals 15 residues. After removal of 6 bases from V and 6 bases from J, the junction contained 14 bases not matched to a gene. The CDR3 DNA follows: TGTGCCAGCAGCCGGGGGGAGTCGGGTGTGAGCGAGCAGTACTTC. Translation: CASSRGESGVSEQYF.

This clone showed up just once. The CDR3 loop reads CASSIATGSTDTQYF. The CDR3 DNA reads TGTGCCAGTAGTATAGCTACGGGGAGCACAGATACGCAGTATTTT. The V call is TRBV19, the J call TRBJ2-3; TRBD2 might be the D (5 bases). The CDR3 runs to 15 residues. V lost 1 base and J 0 bases, leaving 8 bases between the germline ends. Per germline, CDR1 LNHDA and CDR2 SQIVND (reference sequence).

The rearrangement joins TRBV7-9 to TRBJ2-1, with 14 bases lining up with TRBD2. CDR1 is SEHNR and CDR2 is FQNEAQ in the germline V gene (reference sequence). This CDR3 is 19 amino acids long. Unmatched junction bases numbered 10, after V lost 1 base and J lost 5 bases. As DNA, the CDR3 is TGTGCCAGCAGCTTAGTACTAGGGACTAGCGGGAGAAAAGACAATGAGCAGTTCTTC. Translated, it gives CASSLVLGTSGRKDNEQFF.

A note on this clone: This sample includes further DNA sequences coding for the same CDR3. The V and J genes are TRBV28 and TRBJ1-1, with D maybe TRBD1 (5 bases). CDR3 size: 14 residues. The V gene's germline CDR1 is MDHEN and CDR2 SYDVKM. Trimming removed 6 bases from V and 4 bases from J, with 15 bases in between. The CDR3 coding sequence is TGTGCCAGCAGCTTCCCCGGTGGGGGCACTGAAGCTTTCTTT. Translated: CASSFPGGGTEAFF.

The chain couples TRBV5-6 to TRBJ2-5; D unclear. The CDR3 is 13 amino acids. V lost 1 base, J lost 7 bases, and 11 bases lay in between. Germline lookup yields CDR1 SGHDT and CDR2 YYEEEE. CDR3 amino acids: CASSLLGIWTQYF. The CDR3 bases are TGTGCCAGCAGCTTGTTGGGGATATGGACCCAGTACTTC.

The chain employs TRBV5-1 and TRBJ2-3; TRBD2 agrees at 10 bases. The length of the CDR3 is 16 residues. The V and J ends lost 0 bases and 6 bases, in that order; junction bases with no gene match: 7. Germline loops: CDR1 SGHRS, CDR2 YFSETQ. CDR3: CASSLDLAGVPDTQYF. For the CDR3, the DNA is TGCGCCAGCAGCTTGGACCTAGCGGGAGTACCGGATACGCAGTATTTT.

V is TRBV15 and J is TRBJ2-7; possible D gene TRBD2, 5 bases. The CDR3 runs 15 residues. The V gene's germline CDR1 is LNHNV and CDR2 YYDKDF (reference sequence). V dropped 4 bases and J dropped 2 bases, with 15 bases sitting between them. Here the CDR3 DNA reads TGTGCCACCAGCACGAAACTTAGCGTAACCTACGAGCAGTACTTC. This codes for CATSTKLSVTYEQYF. Looking up the rest from reference TRBV15 and TRBJ2-7 gives the full variable domain: DAMVIQNPRYQVTQFGKPVTLSCSQTLNHNVMYWYQQKSSQAPKLLFHYYDKDFNNEADTPDNFQSRRPNTSFCFLDIRSPGLGDTAMYLCATSTKLSVTYEQYFGPGTRLTVT.

The chain uses TRBV6-5 and TRBJ1-4, with no clear D. The CDR3 loop spans 13 amino acids. Per germline, CDR1 MNHEY and CDR2 SVGAGI. Trimming shortened V by 3 bases and J by 6 bases, and 8 bases separated the two germline ends. CDR3 sequence reads: CASSYQDHEKLFF. The DNA for the CDR3 is TGTGCCAGCAGTTATCAAGACCATGAAAAACTGTTTTTT.

CDR3 in amino acids: CATSRDEDWGLYDYGYTF. The CDR3 DNA reads TGTGCCACCAGCAGAGATGAGGATTGGGGGCTATATGACTATGGCTACACCTTC. The chain has TRBV15 and TRBJ1-2; weak D call: TRBD1 (6 bases). CDR1 and CDR2 from the germline V gene are LNHNV and YYDKDF (reference sequence). The ends were cut back, 0 bases at V and 3 bases at J, with 20 bases in the middle. The length of the CDR3 is 18 residues.

This sequence joins TRBV6-6 and TRBJ1-3, with unresolved D. In germline, CDR1 is MNHNY, CDR2 SVGAGI (reference sequence). The CDR3 contains 16 residues. Trimming stripped 2 bases from V and 0 bases from J, with 11 bases between. In DNA, the CDR3 is TGTGCCAGCAGTTACGATCCTGTCCTCTCTGGAAACACCATATATTTT. It yields the protein CASSYDPVLSGNTIYF.

The chain joins TRBV29-1 to TRBJ2-1; TRBD1 aligns across 7 bases. This CDR3 spans 13 amino acids. The germline CDR1 and CDR2 sequences are SQVTM and ANQGSEA. Unmatched junction bases numbered 5, after V lost 7 bases and J lost 2 bases. The CDR3 is CSAIGTAYNEQFF. CDR3 bases: TGCAGCGCGATCGGGACAGCCTACAATGAGCAGTTCTTC.

The V and J genes are TRBV7-9 and TRBJ1-5, with D unresolved. V lost 2 bases, J lost 1 base, and 6 bases lay in between. Germline values: CDR1 SEHNR, CDR2 FQNEAQ (reference sequence). This CDR3 contains 14 residues. The CDR3, as DNA: TGTGCCAGCAGCTTACCTGACAGCAATCAGCCCCAGCATTTT. Amino acids: CASSLPDSNQPQHF.

This clone was counted once. The chain carries TRBV5-1 and TRBJ2-2, with unresolved D. Trimming pared 2 bases from V and 6 bases from J, leaving 17 bases between. The CDR3 runs 16 residues. The germline CDR1 and CDR2 sequences are SGHRS and YFSETQ. In DNA, the CDR3 is TGCGCCAGCAGCTTCATCGGAATCGTCGAGGCCGGGGAGCTGTTTTTT. Amino acids: CASSFIGIVEAGELFF.

The genes are TRBV6-1 and TRBJ2-2; D is perhaps TRBD1 (6 bases). CDR3 length: 20 amino acids. Between the trimmed V and J ends, which lost 3 bases and 4 bases, there was a span of 27 bases. Germline V lookup: CDR1 MNHNS, CDR2 SASEGT. For the CDR3, the DNA is TGTGCCAGCAGTGACGGGACACGGGATATTTGGGGTCTCGGCACCGGGGAGCTGTTTTTT. It encodes CASSDGTRDIWGLGTGELFF.

The V and J genes are TRBV28 and TRBJ2-1; D is perhaps TRBD1 (5 bases). The CDR3 contains 15 residues. Trimming took 6 bases from V and 3 from J, leaving 15 bases between them. CDR1 is MDHEN and CDR2 is SYDVKM in the germline V gene. CDR3 sequence reads: CASSLVRADYNEQFF. In DNA, the CDR3 is TGTGCCAGCAGCCTCGTCAGGGCCGACTACAATGAGCAGTTCTTC.

On this clone itself: Within the sample, other DNA sequences also encode this same CDR3. The CDR3 DNA is TGTGCCAGCAGCTTAGGTGAGACCCAGTACTTC. It translates to CASSLGETQYF. The chain employs TRBV11-2 and TRBJ2-5; no reliable D call. Germline V CDR1 and CDR2: SGHAT, FQNNGV. The CDR3 has 11 amino acids. V gave up 1 base and J gave up 5 bases, with 2 bases separating them.

The chain carries TRBV28 and TRBJ2-4; D is tentatively TRBD1 or TRBD2 (6 bases each). Between the trimmed V and J ends, which lost 3 bases and 3 bases, there was a span of 15 bases. This CDR3 contains 16 residues. Germline CDR1 and CDR2: MDHEN and SYDVKM. The CDR3 sequence: CASSFGGPSNKNIQYF. CDR3 coding DNA: TGTGCCAGCAGTTTCGGGGGCCCTTCGAACAAAAACATTCAGTACTTC.